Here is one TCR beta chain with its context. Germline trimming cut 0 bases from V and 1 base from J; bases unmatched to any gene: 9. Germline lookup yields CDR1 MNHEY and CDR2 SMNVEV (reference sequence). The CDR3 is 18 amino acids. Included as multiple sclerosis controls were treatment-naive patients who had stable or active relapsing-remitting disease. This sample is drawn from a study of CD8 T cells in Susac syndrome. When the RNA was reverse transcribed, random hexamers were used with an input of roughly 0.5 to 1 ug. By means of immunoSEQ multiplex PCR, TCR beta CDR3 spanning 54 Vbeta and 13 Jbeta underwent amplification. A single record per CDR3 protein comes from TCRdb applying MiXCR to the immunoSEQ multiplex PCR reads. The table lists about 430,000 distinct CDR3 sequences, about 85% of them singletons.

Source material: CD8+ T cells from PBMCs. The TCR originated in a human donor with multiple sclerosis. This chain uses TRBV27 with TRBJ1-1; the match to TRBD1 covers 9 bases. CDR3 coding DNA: TGTGCCAGCAGTTTATCCGGACAGGGGAATAGGCCGAACACTGAAGCTTTCTTT. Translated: CASSLSGQGNRPNTEAFF.